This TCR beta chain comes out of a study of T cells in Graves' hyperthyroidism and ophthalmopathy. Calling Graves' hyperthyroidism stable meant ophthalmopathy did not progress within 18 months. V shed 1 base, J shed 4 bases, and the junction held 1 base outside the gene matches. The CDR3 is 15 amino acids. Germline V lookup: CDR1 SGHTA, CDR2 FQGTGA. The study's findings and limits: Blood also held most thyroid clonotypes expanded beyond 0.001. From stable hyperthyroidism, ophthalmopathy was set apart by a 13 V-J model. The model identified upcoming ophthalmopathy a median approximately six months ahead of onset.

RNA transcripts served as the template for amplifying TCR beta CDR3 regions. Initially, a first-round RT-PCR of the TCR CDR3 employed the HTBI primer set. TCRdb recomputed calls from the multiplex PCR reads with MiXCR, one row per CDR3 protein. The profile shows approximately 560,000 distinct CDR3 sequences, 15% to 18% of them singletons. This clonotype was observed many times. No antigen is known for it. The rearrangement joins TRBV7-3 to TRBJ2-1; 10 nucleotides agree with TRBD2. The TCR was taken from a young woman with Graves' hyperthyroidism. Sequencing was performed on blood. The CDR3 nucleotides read TGTGCCAGCAGCTTAATAGCGGGAGGTTACAATGAGCAGTTCTTC. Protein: CASSLIAGGYNEQFF.